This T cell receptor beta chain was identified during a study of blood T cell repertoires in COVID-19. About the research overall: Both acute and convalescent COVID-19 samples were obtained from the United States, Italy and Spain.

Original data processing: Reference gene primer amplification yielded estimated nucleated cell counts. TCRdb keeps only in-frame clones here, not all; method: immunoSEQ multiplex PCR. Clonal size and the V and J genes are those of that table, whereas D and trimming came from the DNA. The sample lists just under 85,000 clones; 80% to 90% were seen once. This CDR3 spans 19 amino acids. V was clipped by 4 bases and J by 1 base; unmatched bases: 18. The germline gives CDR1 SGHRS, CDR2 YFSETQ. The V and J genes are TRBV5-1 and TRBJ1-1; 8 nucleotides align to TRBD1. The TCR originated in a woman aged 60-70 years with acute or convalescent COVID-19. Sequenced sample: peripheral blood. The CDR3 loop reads CASSGDDRGSTRTNTEAFF. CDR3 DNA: TGCGCCAGCAGCGGGGATGACAGGGGAAGCACGAGAACGAACACTGAAGCTTTCTTT.